These T cell receptor beta chains were read from a single sample in a study of blood T cell repertoires in COVID-19. Profiling relied on immunoSEQ multiplex PCR, and the TCRdb table lists in-frame clones only, not all of them. This table holds fewer than 250,000 clones, almost 85% found once. The specimen sequenced was peripheral blood. The origin of the receptors is a woman aged 40-49 years with acute or convalescent COVID-19. CDR3s include the opening cysteine and the closing phenylalanine or tryptophan. D genes are given only for firm matches. The size of a clone is reported for some rows only, either as once, few or many, or as a class for expanded clones.

D gene	clone size	J gene	CDR3 length	V gene	CDR3 protein	CDR3 DNA
NA	NA	TRBJ1-6	15	TRBV5-4	CASSLQGQLNSPLHF	TGTGCCAGCAGCTTGCAGGGGCAGCTTAATTCACCCCTCCACTTT
TRBD1	NA	TRBJ1-4	13	TRBV18	CASSPTGDEKLFF	TGTGCCAGCTCACCCACAGGGGATGAAAAACTGTTTTTT
TRBD1	few	TRBJ2-1	14	TRBV6-5	CASSPGQAYNEQFF	TGTGCCAGCAGTCCCGGACAGGCCTACAATGAGCAGTTCTTC
TRBD2	NA	TRBJ2-5	15	TRBV16	CASSQRTSGEETQYF	TGTGCCAGCAGCCAAAGGACTAGCGGGGAAGAGACCCAGTACTTC
TRBD1	NA	TRBJ1-3	16	TRBV5-1	CASSGSGTGLGNTIYF	TGCGCCAGCAGCGGAAGCGGGACAGGACTAGGAAACACCATATATTTT
NA	NA	TRBJ2-1	13	TRBV12-3/TRBV12-4	CASSLTRHQEQFF	TGTGCCAGCAGTTTGACCAGGCATCAGGAGCAGTTCTTC
TRBD1	NA	TRBJ1-4	15	TRBV28	CASSGGTGGYEKLFF	TGTGCCAGCAGTGGGGGGACAGGGGGTTACGAAAAACTGTTTTTT
NA	NA	TRBJ2-1	10	TRBV2	CASSVRQQFF	TGTGCCAGCAGTGTGAGGCAGCAGTTCTTC
NA	NA	TRBJ2-7	14	TRBV5-1	CASSAGRGAYEQYF	TGCGCCAGCAGCGCTGGGCGCGGGGCCTACGAGCAGTACTTC
TRBD1	NA	TRBJ1-1	17	TRBV9	CASSGGRGQGADTEAFF	TGTGCCAGCAGCGGGGGGAGAGGACAGGGGGCTGACACTGAAGCTTTCTTT
TRBD1	NA	TRBJ2-7	11	TRBV20-1	CSARDSYEQYF	TGCAGTGCCCGGGACAGCTACGAGCAGTACTTC
NA	NA	TRBJ2-1	13	TRBV12-3/TRBV12-4	CASSPGLTNEQFF	TGTGCCAGCAGTCCCGGACTAACCAATGAGCAGTTCTTC
NA	NA	TRBJ2-1	17	TRBV7-8	CASSLVGGSRAYNEQFF	TGTGCCAGCAGCTTAGTTGGGGGCTCCCGGGCATACAATGAGCAGTTCTTC
NA	NA	TRBJ2-2	12	TRBV3-1/TRBV3-2	CASSHYTGELFF	TGTGCCAGCAGCCACTATACCGGGGAGCTGTTTTTT
TRBD2	NA	TRBJ2-2	18	TRBV7-8	CASSWGTSGRALPGELFF	TGTGCCAGCAGCTGGGGGACTAGCGGGAGGGCCCTCCCCGGGGAGCTGTTTTTT
TRBD1	NA	TRBJ2-7	14	TRBV29-1	CSVLGQGIYYEQYF	TGCAGCGTCCTGGGACAGGGGATTTACTACGAGCAGTACTTC
NA	NA	TRBJ1-4	16	TRBV2	CASSEGGGYRNEKLFF	TGTGCCAGCAGTGAAGGGGGAGGTTACCGCAATGAAAAACTGTTTTTT
TRBD2	NA	TRBJ2-1	14	TRBV7-2	CASSPWREGYEQFF	TGTGCCAGCAGCCCCTGGAGGGAGGGCTATGAGCAGTTCTTC